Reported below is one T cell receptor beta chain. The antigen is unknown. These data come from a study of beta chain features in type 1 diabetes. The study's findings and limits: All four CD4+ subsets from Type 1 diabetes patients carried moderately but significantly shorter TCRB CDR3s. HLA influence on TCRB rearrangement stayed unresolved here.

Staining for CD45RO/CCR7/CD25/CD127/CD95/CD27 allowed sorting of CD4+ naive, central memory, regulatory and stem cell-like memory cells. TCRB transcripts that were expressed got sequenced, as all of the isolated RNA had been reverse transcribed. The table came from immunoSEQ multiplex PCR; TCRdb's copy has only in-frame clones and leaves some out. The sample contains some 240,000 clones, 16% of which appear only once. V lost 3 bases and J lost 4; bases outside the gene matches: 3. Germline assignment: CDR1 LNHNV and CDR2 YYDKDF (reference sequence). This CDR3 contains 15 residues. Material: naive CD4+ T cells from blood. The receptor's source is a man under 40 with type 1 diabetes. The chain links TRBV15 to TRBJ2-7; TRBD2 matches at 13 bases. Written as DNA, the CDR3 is TGTGCCACCAGCAGCGGGACTAGCGGGAAATACGAGCAGTACTTC. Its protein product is CATSSGTSGKYEQYF.